This TCR beta chain was identified during a study of T cells after yellow fever vaccination. Study in general: Each low-cell-number fraction was prepared by means of SMART-Seq v4 Ultra Low Input. Study-level points and caveats: FACS-sorted repertoires might harbor abundant contaminating clonotypes from the bulk population.

They built TCR cDNA with 5'RACE template switching, a step that put in a universal primer site and UMIs. From the 5' RACE reads, TCRdb called clonotypes with MiXCR, one entry per CDR3 protein. The sample yields 300,000 to 400,000 distinct CDR3 sequences, around 6.4% seen once. J lost 4 bases, V lost 10 bases, and 8 bases had no gene match. The CDR3 runs 13 residues. This clonotype was seen at least ten times. Its cognate antigen is unknown. The rearrangement joins TRBV12-3 or TRBV12-4 to TRBJ1-1; 8 positions agree with TRBD1. The sample was PBMCs, taken 5 days after the yellow fever booster vaccination. The receptor comes from a man aged 25 to 40 who received the YFV17D yellow fever vaccine. The DNA of the CDR3 is TGTGCCACCGCGACAGGGGAAGGCACTGAAGCTTTCTTT. Protein product: CATATGEGTEAFF.